This T cell receptor (beta chain) is from a study of spatial heterogeneity in lung cancer. Turning to the study itself: Consistently, beta-chain sequences turned up in larger numbers than alpha-chain sequences did.

This clonotype was seen at least ten times. The library was designed around alpha chains, so this beta chain is a stray read whose abundance carries little weight. The CDR3 covers 15 residues. Trimming removed 11 bases from V and 10 bases from J, with 24 bases in between. The germline CDR1 and CDR2 sequences are SNHLY and FYNNEI. TCRdb processed the 5' RACE reads anew with MiXCR; each CDR3 protein has one entry. This table has some 6,900 distinct CDR3 sequences, nearly 4% appearing once. Regarding time point: sample taken at primary tumor resection. Unsorted whole RNA samples from tumor, nontumor lung or frozen PBMC were sequenced.

The receptor comes from a female donor with early-stage non-small cell lung cancer. The rearrangement uses TRBV2 and TRBJ1-6; no clear D gene. Material: normal lung tissue next to the tumor, obtained at surgery. In DNA, the CDR3 is TGTGCCGGGGTGAGGGATTTGGAATCGGGATCACCCCTCCACTTT. Amino acid sequence: CAGVRDLESGSPLHF.